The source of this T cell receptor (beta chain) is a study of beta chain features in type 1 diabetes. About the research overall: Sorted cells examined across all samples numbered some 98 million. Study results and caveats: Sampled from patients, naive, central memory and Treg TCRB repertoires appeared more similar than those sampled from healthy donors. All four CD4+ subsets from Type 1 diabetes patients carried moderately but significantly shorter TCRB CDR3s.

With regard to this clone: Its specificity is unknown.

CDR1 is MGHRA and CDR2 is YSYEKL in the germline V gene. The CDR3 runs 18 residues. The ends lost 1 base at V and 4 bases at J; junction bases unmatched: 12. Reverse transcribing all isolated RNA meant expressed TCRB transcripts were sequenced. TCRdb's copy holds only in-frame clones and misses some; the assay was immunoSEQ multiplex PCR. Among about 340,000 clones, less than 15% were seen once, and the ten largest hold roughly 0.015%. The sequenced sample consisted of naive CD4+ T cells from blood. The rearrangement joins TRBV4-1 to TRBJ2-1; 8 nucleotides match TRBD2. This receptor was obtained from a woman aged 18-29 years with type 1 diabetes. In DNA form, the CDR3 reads TGCGCCAGCAGCCAAGGGGTTGCAAGCGGGGGACGGTACAATGAGCAGTTCTTC. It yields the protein CASSQGVASGGRYNEQFF.